This TCR beta chain was profiled in a study of cytomegalovirus exposure and HLA in healthy donors. Study-wide findings and caveats: When the data were analyzed later, several of the most significant clusters appeared to be linked to common viral pathogens.

Despite likely unrecorded immune exposures, the donors were nominally healthy at the time of sampling. Researchers ran the PCR with 60 Vbeta and 13 Jbeta primers. Method: immunoSEQ multiplex PCR; TCRdb's copy keeps in-frame clones and lacks some. The sample includes about 110,000 clones, more than 60% of them seen just once. Turning to this clone: Its target is not known.

CDR3 length: 17 amino acids. V lost 5 bases to trimming and J lost 0 bases, with 19 bases between them. Germline V lookup: CDR1 SEHNR, CDR2 FQNEAQ (reference sequence). The gene calls are TRBV7-9 and TRBJ1-2; TRBD1 might be the D (5 bases). Sequences were obtained from PBMCs. The clonotype was recovered from a woman aged 45-65 years in good health and CMV-seropositive. For the CDR3, the DNA is TGTGCCAGCAGCCCCGCCCCGTTAGGACACTCTAACTATGGCTACACCTTC. Translated: CASSPAPLGHSNYGYTF.